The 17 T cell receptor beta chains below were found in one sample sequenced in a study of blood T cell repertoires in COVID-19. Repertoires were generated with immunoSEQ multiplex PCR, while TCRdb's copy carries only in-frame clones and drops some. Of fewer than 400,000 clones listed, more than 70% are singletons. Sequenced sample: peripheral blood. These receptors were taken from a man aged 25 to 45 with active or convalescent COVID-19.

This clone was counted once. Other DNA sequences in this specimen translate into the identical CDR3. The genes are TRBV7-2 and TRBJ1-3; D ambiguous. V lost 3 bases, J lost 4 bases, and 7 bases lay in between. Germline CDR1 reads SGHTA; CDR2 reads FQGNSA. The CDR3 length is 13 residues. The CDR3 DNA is TGTGCCAGCAGCTTCGGTCAAGGAAACACCATATATTTT. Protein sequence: CASSFGQGNTIYF.

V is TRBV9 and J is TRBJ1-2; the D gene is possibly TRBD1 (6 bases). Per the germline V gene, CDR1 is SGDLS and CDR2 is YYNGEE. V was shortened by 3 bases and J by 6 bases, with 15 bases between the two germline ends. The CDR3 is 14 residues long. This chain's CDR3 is CASSATQGLDGYTF. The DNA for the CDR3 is TGTGCCAGCAGCGCAACACAGGGTTTAGATGGCTACACCTTC.

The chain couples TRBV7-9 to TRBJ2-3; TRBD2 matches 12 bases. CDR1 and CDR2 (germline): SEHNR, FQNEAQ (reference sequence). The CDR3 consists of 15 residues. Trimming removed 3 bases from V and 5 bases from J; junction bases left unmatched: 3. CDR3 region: CASSLVLAGGDTQYF. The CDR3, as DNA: TGTGCCAGCAGCTTGGTACTAGCGGGAGGAGATACGCAGTATTTT. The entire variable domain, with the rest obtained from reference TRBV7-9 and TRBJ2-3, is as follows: DTGVSQNPRHKITKRGQNVTFRCDPISEHNRLYWYRQTLGQGPEFLTYFQNEAQLEKSRLLSDRFSAERPKGSFSTLEIQRTEQGDSAMYLCASSLVLAGGDTQYFGPGTRLTVL.

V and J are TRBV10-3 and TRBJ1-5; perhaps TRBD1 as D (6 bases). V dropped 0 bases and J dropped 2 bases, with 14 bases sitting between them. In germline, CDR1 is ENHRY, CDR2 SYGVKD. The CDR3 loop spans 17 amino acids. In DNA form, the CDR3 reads TGTGCCATCAGTGAGTCTTTGGGGGCGGGGGGCAATCAGCCCCAGCATTTT. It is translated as CAISESLGAGGNQPQHF.

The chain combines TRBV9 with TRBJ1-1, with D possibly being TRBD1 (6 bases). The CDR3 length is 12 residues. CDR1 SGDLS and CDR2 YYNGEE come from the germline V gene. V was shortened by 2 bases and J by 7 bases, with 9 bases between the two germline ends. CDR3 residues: CASSVGRGEAFF. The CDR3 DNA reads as TGTGCCAGCAGCGTGGGCAGGGGTGAAGCTTTCTTT. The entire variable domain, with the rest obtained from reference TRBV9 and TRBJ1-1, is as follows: DSGVTQTPKHLITATGQRVTLRCSPRSGDLSVYWYQQSLDQGLQFLIQYYNGEERAKGNILERFSAQQFPDLHSELNLSSLELGDSALYFCASSVGRGEAFFGQGTRLTVV.

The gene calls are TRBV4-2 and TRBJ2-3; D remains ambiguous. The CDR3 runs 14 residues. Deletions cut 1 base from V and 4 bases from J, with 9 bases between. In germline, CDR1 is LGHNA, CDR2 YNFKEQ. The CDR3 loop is CASSQVREADTQYF. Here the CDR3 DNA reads TGTGCCAGCAGCCAAGTTCGAGAGGCAGATACGCAGTATTTT.

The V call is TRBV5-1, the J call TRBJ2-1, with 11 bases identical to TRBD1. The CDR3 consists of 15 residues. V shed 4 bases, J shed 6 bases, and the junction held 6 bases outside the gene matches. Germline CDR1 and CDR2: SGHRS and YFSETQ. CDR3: CASSLGTGGINEQFF. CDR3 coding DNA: TGCGCCAGCAGCCTCGGGACAGGGGGGATCAATGAGCAGTTCTTC.

The DNA for the CDR3 is TGTGCCAGCAGTTCAAGTGCCGGCACTGAAGCTTTCTTT. It codes for CASSSSAGTEAFF. The chain is built from TRBV11-3 and TRBJ1-1, with unresolved D. CDR3 length: 13 amino acids. Germline CDR1 reads SGHNT; CDR2 reads YENEEA. Trimming removed 6 bases from V and 4 bases from J, with 12 bases in between.

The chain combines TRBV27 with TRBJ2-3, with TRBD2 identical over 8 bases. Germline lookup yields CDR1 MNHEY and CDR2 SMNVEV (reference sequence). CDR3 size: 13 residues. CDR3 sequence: CASAGGASDTQYF. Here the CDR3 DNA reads TGTGCGTCGGCCGGGGGGGCTTCGGATACGCAGTATTTT.

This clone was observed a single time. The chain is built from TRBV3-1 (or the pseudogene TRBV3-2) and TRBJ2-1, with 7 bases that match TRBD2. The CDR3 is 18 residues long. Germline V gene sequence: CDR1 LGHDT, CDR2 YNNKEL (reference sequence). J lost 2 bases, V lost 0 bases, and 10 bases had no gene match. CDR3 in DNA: TGTGCCAGCAGCCAAGAGCGTCTTTCTAGCGGACCCTACAATGAGCAGTTCTTC. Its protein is CASSQERLSSGPYNEQFF.

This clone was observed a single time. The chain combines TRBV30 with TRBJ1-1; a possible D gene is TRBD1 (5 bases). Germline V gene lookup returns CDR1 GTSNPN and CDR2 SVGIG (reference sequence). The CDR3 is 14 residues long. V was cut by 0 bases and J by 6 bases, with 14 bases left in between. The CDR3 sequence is CAWSVGTGTAEAFF. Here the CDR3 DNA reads TGTGCCTGGAGTGTAGGAACGGGGACTGCTGAAGCTTTCTTT.

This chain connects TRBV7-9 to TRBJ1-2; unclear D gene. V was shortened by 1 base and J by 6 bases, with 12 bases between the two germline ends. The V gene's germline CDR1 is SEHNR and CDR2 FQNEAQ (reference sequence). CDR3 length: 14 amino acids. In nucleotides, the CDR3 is TGTGCCAGCAGCTTAGGCGGGAGGGATCATGGCTACACCTTC. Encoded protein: CASSLGGRDHGYTF. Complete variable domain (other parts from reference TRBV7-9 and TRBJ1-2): DTGVSQNPRHKITKRGQNVTFRCDPISEHNRLYWYRQTLGQGPEFLTYFQNEAQLEKSRLLSDRFSAERPKGSFSTLEIQRTEQGDSAMYLCASSLGGRDHGYTFGSGTRLTVV.

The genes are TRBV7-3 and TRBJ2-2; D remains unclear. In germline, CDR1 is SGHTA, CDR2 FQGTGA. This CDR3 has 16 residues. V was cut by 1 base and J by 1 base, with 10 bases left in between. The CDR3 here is CASSLSPNLNTGELFF. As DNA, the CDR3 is TGTGCCAGCAGCTTAAGCCCGAACTTGAACACCGGGGAGCTGTTTTTT.

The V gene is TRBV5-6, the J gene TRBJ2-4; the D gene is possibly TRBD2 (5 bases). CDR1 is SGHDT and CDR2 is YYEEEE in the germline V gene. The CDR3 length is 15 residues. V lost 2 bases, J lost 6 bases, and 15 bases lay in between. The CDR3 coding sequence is TGTGCCAGCAGCTTAGCGGTCCTTGCAAGAAACATTCAGTACTTC. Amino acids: CASSLAVLARNIQYF.

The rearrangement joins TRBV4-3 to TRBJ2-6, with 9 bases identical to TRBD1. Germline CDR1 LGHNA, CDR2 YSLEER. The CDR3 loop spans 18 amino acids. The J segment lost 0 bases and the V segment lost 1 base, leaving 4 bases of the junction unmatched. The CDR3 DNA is TGCGCCAGCAGCCAAGCGACAGGGGGAAGCTCTGGGGCCAACGTCCTGACTTTC. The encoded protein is CASSQATGGSSGANVLTF.

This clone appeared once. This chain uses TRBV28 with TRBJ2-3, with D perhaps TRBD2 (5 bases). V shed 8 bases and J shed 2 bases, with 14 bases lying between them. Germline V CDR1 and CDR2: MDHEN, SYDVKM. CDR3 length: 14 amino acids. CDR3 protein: CASSEAVITDTQYF. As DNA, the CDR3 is TGTGCCAGCTCGGAAGCGGTTATCACAGATACGCAGTATTTT.

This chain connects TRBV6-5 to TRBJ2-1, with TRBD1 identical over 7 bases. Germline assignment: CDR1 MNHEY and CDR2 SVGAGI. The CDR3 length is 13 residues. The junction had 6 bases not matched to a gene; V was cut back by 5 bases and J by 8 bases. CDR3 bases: TGTGCCAGCAGTCGACAGGGTTTGGATGAGCAGTTCTTC. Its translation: CASSRQGLDEQFF.